A selection of T cell receptor beta chains follows, all from one sample in a study of monozygotic twins with inflammatory bowel disease. From its re-call of the 5' RACE reads, TCRdb lists each CDR3 protein once, without DNA. Its clone listing holds around 210,000 distinct CDR3 sequences. The sequencing input was blood. These receptors originate from a human donor with ulcerative colitis or Crohn's disease, or a healthy co-twin of an affected twin (not recorded which). Each CDR3 is given with its conserved first and last residue.

j_gene | len | v_gene | CDR3aa
TRBJ1-5 | 13 | TRBV7-9 | CASSRGMDQPQHF
TRBJ1-2 | 15 | TRBV7-9 | CASSFGGLLAYGYTF
TRBJ1-2 | 13 | TRBV28 | CASRQTGSLGYTF
TRBJ2-7 | 14 | TRBV18 | CASSPGDSYYEQYF
TRBJ2-7 | 16 | TRBV5-6 | CASSRPGGSLGDEQYF
TRBJ1-5 | 14 | TRBV15 | CATSSAGSYQPQHF
TRBJ1-2 | 16 | TRBV5-4 | CASSLSQDRHNYGYTF
TRBJ2-3 | 15 | TRBV4-1 | CASSQGAGSADTQYF
TRBJ2-5 | 13 | TRBV30 | CAWYTGNGETQYF
TRBJ1-2 | 12 | TRBV12-3/TRBV12-4 | CASRLPRGGYTF
TRBJ1-1 | 14 | TRBV18 | CASSRGTVYPEAFF
TRBJ2-3 | 14 | TRBV5-1 | CASSEGDITDTQYF
TRBJ2-5 | 16 | TRBV6-2/TRBV6-3 | CASSMATSGDGETQYF
TRBJ2-7 | 16 | TRBV29-1 | CSVEVGFRSSSYEQYF
TRBJ1-1 | 12 | TRBV5-1 | CASSLSGVVTFF
TRBJ2-3 | 14 | TRBV9 | CASSDRVDTDTQYF
TRBJ2-7 | 14 | TRBV20-1 | CSASGLAGVYEQYF
TRBJ2-4 | 13 | TRBV3-1 | CASSQTGLNIQYF
TRBJ1-5 | 16 | TRBV6-2/TRBV6-3 | CASSMRFRPSNQPQHF
TRBJ1-2 | 11 | TRBV20-1 | CSARVQLGYTF
TRBJ2-1 | 19 | TRBV19 | CASSALLGLLAGGSNEQFF
TRBJ1-2 | 14 | TRBV7-2 | CASSLEAGIYGYTF
TRBJ1-4 | 14 | TRBV4-2 | CASSRQTDNEKLFF
TRBJ2-1 | 15 | TRBV12-5 | CASGLSGGPGNEQFF
TRBJ2-3 | 13 | TRBV5-1 | CASSLYSADTQYF
TRBJ2-7 | 12 | TRBV29-1 | CSVGAAVYEQYF
TRBJ1-1 | 15 | TRBV5-1 | CASSLNAGGGTEAFF
TRBJ2-6 | 16 | TRBV5-4 | CASNSIMGQGANVLTF